This T cell receptor (beta chain) was observed in a study of cytomegalovirus exposure and HLA in healthy donors. Background on the study: Samples from HLA-typed donors yielded about 85 million unique TCRs in an early data release. Whole-study results and caveats: Rates of TCR association differed by HLA locus in a later analysis, with DRB1 highest and HLA-C lowest. Links to common viral pathogens appeared, in a later analysis, for several of the most significant clusters.

Points on this clone: Its antigen is as yet unknown.

Germline CDR1 SGHRS, CDR2 YFSETQ. V was shortened by 6 bases and J by 0 bases, with 14 bases between the two germline ends. The CDR3 has 15 amino acids. These donors counted as nominally healthy when sampled, but unrecorded immune exposures were likely. 13 Jbeta primers and 60 Vbeta primers were used for the PCR. Sequencing was performed with immunoSEQ multiplex PCR; in TCRdb, only in-frame clones are kept and a portion is missing. The sample lists 190,000 or so clones; around 86% were seen once. The sequencing input was PBMCs. The V gene is TRBV5-1, the J gene TRBJ2-3; TRBD2 is a possible D gene (5 bases). The source is a man aged 50 or older in good health and CMV-seronegative. In DNA form, the CDR3 reads TGCGCCAGCACGGGCGGGTCCACTAGCACAGATACGCAGTATTTT. It codes for CASTGGSTSTDTQYF.